This entry describes one TCR beta chain. This clone was seen only once. Its cognate antigen has yet to be identified. No clone much larger than this one lies a single base away; base qualities are absent. In Seattle, one collaborating source enrolled patients while the infection was active and tracked those patients longitudinally over the course of disease. Whole blood was collected in K2EDTA tubes by collaborating institutions according to the institutions' own protocols. For TCRbeta analysis, collaborators shipped samples as frozen whole blood, isolated PBMCs, or DNA extracted from either of those sample types. The source of the sample is a study of blood T cell repertoires in COVID-19 (dated by TCRdb to about 2020). Background for the entire study: Samples covering the acute and convalescent phases of COVID-19 were provided by collaborators in the United States, Italy and Spain. The samples were drawn from the first 160 participants of the ongoing ImmuneRACE study and from under 1,500 subjects provided by 6 global collaborators. Sample metadata almost always included a de-identified subject ID, COVID-19 status, age in years and sex. The material from the prospective study consisted of cDNA or gDNA derived from T cells, B-cell-depleted T cells, or PBMCs. Subjects who had been exposed to COVID-19, were actively infected with it, or had recovered from it provided the deeply sampled blood TCRbeta repertoires that made up the dataset. The repertoires were released in a freely available public database meant as a resource for research on the immune response to SARS-CoV-2. HLA class I and class II types, where available, came from metadata supplied by the sample provider rather than from assay-based typing.

TCRbeta CDR3 regions were amplified from genomic DNA by means of the immunoSEQ Assay, a bias-controlled multiplex PCR. The source study handled its data this way. Nucleated cell counts per sample were estimated from amplification of reference gene primers within the assay. To quantify the absolute abundance of each unique TCRbeta CDR3 rearrangement, sequence reads were collapsed and filtered. For each sample, productive Simpson clonality was calculated as the square root of Simpson's diversity index across productive rearrangements. Drawn from immuneACCESS, this table holds only the in-frame rearrangements with V and J called that TCRdb kept. Clones are partly lost; checked studies trace under half to an unresolved V gene and leave the rest unexplained. V and J calls and clone size are those listed in that table; D and trimming were worked out from the DNA. The sample table lists under 250,000 clones, roughly 91% of them with a count of one. In total, the top ten clones hold 0.83% of the sample.

As encoded in the germline V gene, CDR1 is KGHSH while CDR2 is LQKENI. The V end loses 0 bases and the J end loses 4 bases, and a stretch of 9 bases separates them. The CDR3 runs 14 amino acids, cysteine and phenylalanine included. Of the read, only the CDR3 DNA is kept; its 42 bases are in frame from base 1. Study-level results and caveats: Clinical and demographic metadata were provided uncurated, with the amount varying by source and participant.

This clonotype was sampled from a man aged 25 to 40 with COVID-19, enrolled during active disease. Sequencing used peripheral blood. The V gene is TRBV18 and the J gene is TRBJ1-1, and TRBD1 may be the D gene, going by 5 matching bases. The CDR3 protein sequence reads: CASSPPAGVTEAFF. The DNA sequence reads TGTGCCAGCTCACCACCGGCGGGGGTCACTGAAGCTTTCTTT.